The clone carrying this T cell receptor beta chain was found many times. The antigen is not known. The sample originates from a study of identical twins. Whole-study results and caveats: A lower insertion count was a feature of abundant cord blood beta clonotypes, with no such feature in memory repertoires.

Healthy Caucasians supplied all donations. TCRdb used MiXCR to reprocess the 5' RACE reads, holding one entry per CDR3 protein. The repertoire includes fewer than 350,000 distinct CDR3 sequences, about 8.9% of them detected once, and around 2.1% sits in the top ten. V was trimmed by 5 bases and J by 8 bases, leaving 15 bases between them. This CDR3 has 13 amino acids. The same data also went into a second study, on yellow fever vaccine responses in identical twins. That source reports: Twins' vaccine T cell response reportedly seemed partly convergent, partly personalized.

This chain connects TRBV12-3 or TRBV12-4 to TRBJ1-2; tentative D call: TRBD1 (5 bases). The sequencing sample was made of memory (CD45RO+) T cells sorted from blood. This TCR was sampled from a woman aged 18-29 years in good health. CDR3 region: CASSDGTDRGYTF. The CDR3 DNA follows: TGTGCCAGCAGTGACGGGACGGACCGGGGCTACACCTTC.